This T cell receptor beta chain was recovered during a study of CD8 T cells in Susac syndrome. Sequencing of TCR beta was carried out in blood CD8+ and CD4+ T cells. Healthy donors served as the controls. They were matched for age and sex. TEMRA cells were FACS-enriched, while CD8+ and CD4+ T cells were negatively isolated. Trimming stripped 4 bases from V and 9 bases from J, with 13 bases between. The CDR3 has 13 amino acids. Reverse transcription of roughly 0.45 to 1 ug RNA used random hexamers. TCRdb called the immunoSEQ multiplex PCR reads again in MiXCR, with one record for every CDR3 protein. The data show about 150,000 distinct CDR3 sequences, about 91% seen once.

The sequencing input was CD4+ T cells from PBMCs. This clonotype originated in a human donor in good health. The rearrangement joins TRBV12-3 or TRBV12-4 to TRBJ2-1; D ambiguous. CDR3: CASSSNRVGEQFF. DNA for the CDR3: TGTGCCAGCAGTTCAAACCGTGTGGGTGAGCAGTTCTTC.